One T cell receptor (beta chain) is described in this entry. Its antigen remains unidentified. CD45RO/CCR7/CD25/CD127/CD95/CD27 sorting isolated CD4+ naive, central memory, regulatory and stem cell-like memory cells. cDNA synthesis used the whole RNA isolate, giving expressed TCRB sequences. Some clones are missing from TCRdb's copy, which holds only in-frame ones; the method was immunoSEQ multiplex PCR. The sample yields some 500,000 clones, about an eighth seen once. The data stem from a study of beta chain features in type 1 diabetes. The study's findings and limits: Among patients with Type 1 diabetes, TCRB CDR3s were moderately but significantly shorter in every one of the four CD4+ subsets. Naive, central memory and Treg TCRB repertoires seemed to resemble each other more closely in patients than they did in healthy donors.

The material sequenced was naive CD4+ T cells from blood. The receptor was derived from a woman between 18 and 29 years old in good health.

The CDR3 DNA reads TGTGCCAGCAGGTCGGGGACAGGGGGACAGGAGACCCAGTACTTC. It encodes CASRSGTGGQETQYF. The rearrangement links TRBV5-4 to TRBJ2-5; 11 bases align to TRBD1. J gave up 5 bases and V 5 bases, and 8 bases lay outside the gene matches. Germline V lookup: CDR1 SGHNT, CDR2 YYREEE (reference sequence). The CDR3 covers 15 residues. Based on the CDR3 plus reference TRBV5-4 and TRBJ2-5, the full variable domain is ETGVTQSPTHLIKTRGQQVTLRCSSQSGHNTVSWYQQALGQGPQFIFQYYREEENGRGNFPPRFSGLQFPNYSSELNVNALELDDSALYLCASRSGTGGQETQYFGPGTRLLVL.